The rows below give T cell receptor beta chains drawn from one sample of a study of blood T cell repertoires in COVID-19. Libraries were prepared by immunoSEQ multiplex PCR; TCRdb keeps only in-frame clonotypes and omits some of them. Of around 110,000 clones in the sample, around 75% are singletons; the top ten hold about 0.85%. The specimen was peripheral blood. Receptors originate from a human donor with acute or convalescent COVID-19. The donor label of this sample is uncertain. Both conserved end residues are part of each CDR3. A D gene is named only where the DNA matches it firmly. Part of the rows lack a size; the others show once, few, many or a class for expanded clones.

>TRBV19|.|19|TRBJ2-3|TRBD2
TGTGCCAGTAGTATCTGGCTAGCGGGGGGGCTTGAACTATCAGATACGCAGTATTTT
CASSIWLAGGLELSDTQYF
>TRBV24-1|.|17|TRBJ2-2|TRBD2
TGTGCCACCAGTGATTTGTCGGGGGGAGCTTACACCGGGGAGCTGTTTTTT
CATSDLSGGAYTGELFF
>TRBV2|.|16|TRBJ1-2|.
TGTGCCAGCAGCGAGACAGGTCTCATTCGTAACTATGGCTACACCTTC
CASSETGLIRNYGYTF
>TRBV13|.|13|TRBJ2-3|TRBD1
TGTGCCAGCAGCCCACAGGGGACAGATACGCAGTATTTT
CASSPQGTDTQYF
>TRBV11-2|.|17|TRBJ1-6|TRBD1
TGTGCCAGCAGCTCTTACAGGGGGAGCTCCTATAATTCACCCCTCCACTTT
CASSSYRGSSYNSPLHF
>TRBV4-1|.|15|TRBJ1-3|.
TGCGCCAGCAGCCAAGATAAGACAGCTGGAAACACCATATATTTT
CASSQDKTAGNTIYF
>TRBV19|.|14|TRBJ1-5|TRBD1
TGTGCCAGTAGCCGGGGACAGGGGAATCAGCCCCAGCATTTT
CASSRGQGNQPQHF
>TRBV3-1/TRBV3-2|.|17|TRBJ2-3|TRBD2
TGTGCCAGCAGCCAAAAGCGGGCACTAGCGGAGACGGATACGCAGTATTTT
CASSQKRALAETDTQYF
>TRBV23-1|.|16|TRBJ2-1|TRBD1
TGCGCCAGCAGTCAACCCGGACAGGGGAACTACAATGAGCAGTTCTTC
CASSQPGQGNYNEQFF
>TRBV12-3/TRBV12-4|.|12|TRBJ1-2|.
TGTGCCAGCAGGTTGGAGGCAGGTGGCTACACCTTC
CASRLEAGGYTF
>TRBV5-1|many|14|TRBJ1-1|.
TGCGCCAGCAGCTTTGACAGCATGAACACTGAAGCTTTCTTT
CASSFDSMNTEAFF
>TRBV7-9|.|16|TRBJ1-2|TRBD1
TGTGCCAGCAGCCGTCTCCGGCAGGGGGATAACTATGGCTACACCTTC
CASSRLRQGDNYGYTF
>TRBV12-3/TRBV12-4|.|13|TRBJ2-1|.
TGTGCCAGCAGTTTAGGGCAGTACAATGAGCAGTTCTTC
CASSLGQYNEQFF
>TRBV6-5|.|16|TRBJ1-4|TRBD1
TGTGCCAGCAGTTACGGGGAGACAGGGGAGGACGAAAAACTGTTTTTT
CASSYGETGEDEKLFF
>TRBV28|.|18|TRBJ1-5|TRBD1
TGTGCCAGCAGCTCCCGGATAGATGGCAGGGGGATAAATCAGCCCCAGCATTTT
CASSSRIDGRGINQPQHF
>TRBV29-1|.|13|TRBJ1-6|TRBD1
TGCAGCGTGGACAGGGAAGTTAGTTCACCCCTCCACTTT
CSVDREVSSPLHF
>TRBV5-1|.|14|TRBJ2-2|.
TGCGCCAGCAGCCGGACAGATAACACCGGGGAGCTGTTTTTT
CASSRTDNTGELFF
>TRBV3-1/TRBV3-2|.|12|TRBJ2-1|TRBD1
TGTGCCAGCAGCCAGACAGGGGGGGAGCAGTTCTTC
CASSQTGGEQFF
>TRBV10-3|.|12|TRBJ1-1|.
TGTGCCATCAAGAGGGAAGGCACTGAAGCTTTCTTT
CAIKREGTEAFF
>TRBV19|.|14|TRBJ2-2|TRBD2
TGTGCCAGTAGTATAGGGGGAGGGCCCGGGGAGCTGTTTTTT
CASSIGGGPGELFF
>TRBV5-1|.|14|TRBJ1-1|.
TGCGCCAGCAGCCGTCTGGGGGGAGCCACTGAAGCTTTCTTT
CASSRLGGATEAFF
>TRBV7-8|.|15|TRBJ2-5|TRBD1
TGTGCCAGCAGCTTAGAGGGACAGCAACAAGAGACCCAGTACTTC
CASSLEGQQQETQYF
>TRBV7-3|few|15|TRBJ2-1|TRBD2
TGTGCCAGCAGCTTAACTAGCGGGGGACTCGGTGAGCAGTTCTTC
CASSLTSGGLGEQFF
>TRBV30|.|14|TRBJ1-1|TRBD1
TGTGCCTGGAGTACCGGGACAGGTAACACTGAAGCTTTCTTT
CAWSTGTGNTEAFF
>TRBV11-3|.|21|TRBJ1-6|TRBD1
TGTGCCAGCAGCTTAGAGGGGTTAGGGGGACAGACGAGCTCCTATAATTCACCCCTCCACTTT
CASSLEGLGGQTSSYNSPLHF
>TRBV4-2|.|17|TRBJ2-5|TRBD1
TGTGCCAGCAGCCAAGTGACAGGGGGCTCCACGGGTGAGACCCAGTACTTC
CASSQVTGGSTGETQYF
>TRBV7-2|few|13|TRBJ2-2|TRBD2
TGTGCCAGCAAAGGGAGGGTCACCGGGGAGCTGTTTTTT
CASKGRVTGELFF
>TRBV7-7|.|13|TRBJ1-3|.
TGTGCTAGCAGCCCCAGCTCTGGAAACACCATATATTTT
CASSPSSGNTIYF
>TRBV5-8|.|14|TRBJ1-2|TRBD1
TGTGCCAGCAGCTTGCAGGGGGGAAGGATCGGCTACACCTTC
CASSLQGGRIGYTF
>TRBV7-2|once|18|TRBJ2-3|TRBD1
TGTGCCAGCAGCTCCTCCACCTGGACAGGGGGCTTAACAGATACGCAGTATTTT
CASSSSTWTGGLTDTQYF
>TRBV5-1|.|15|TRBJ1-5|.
TGCGCCAGCAGCTTGTCGGGAGGAGAAAATCAGCCCCAGCATTTT
CASSLSGGENQPQHF
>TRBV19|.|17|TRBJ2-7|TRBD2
TGTGCCAGTAGTATTATCTACAGAGCGGGGCCGACCTACGAGCAGTACTTC
CASSIIYRAGPTYEQYF
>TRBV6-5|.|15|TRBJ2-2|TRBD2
TGTGCCACCGCCAGCGGGGGCCCACGGGCCGGGGAGCTGTTTTTT
CATASGGPRAGELFF
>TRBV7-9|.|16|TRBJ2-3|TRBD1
TGTGCCAGCAGCTACCTAGGGACAGGGTGGTCAGATACGCAGTATTTT
CASSYLGTGWSDTQYF
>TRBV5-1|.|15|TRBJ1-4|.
TGCGCCAGCAGCCCCGACTTATCCGGAAATGAAAAACTGTTTTTT
CASSPDLSGNEKLFF
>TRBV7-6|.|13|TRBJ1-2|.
TGTGCCAGCAGCTTAAACCAGGGTACCGGCTACACCTTC
CASSLNQGTGYTF
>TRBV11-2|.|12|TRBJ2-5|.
TGTGCCAGCAGCTCCGACTGGGAGACCCAGTACTTC
CASSSDWETQYF
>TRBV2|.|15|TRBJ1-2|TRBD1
TGTGCCAGCAGGCCCGGACAGGGGGCAGACTATGGCTACACCTTC
CASRPGQGADYGYTF
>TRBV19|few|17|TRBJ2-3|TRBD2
TGTGCCAGTAGTCCGCGACTAGCGGGGGCCCTCCGTGATACGCAGTATTTT
CASSPRLAGALRDTQYF
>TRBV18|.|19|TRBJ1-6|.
TGTGCCAGCTCACCACGTCTATACAGGGACCCCTCTGGGAATTCACCCCTCCACTTT
CASSPRLYRDPSGNSPLHF
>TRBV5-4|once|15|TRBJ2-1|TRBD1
TGTGCCAGCAGCTTGTTTGGACAGGGCCTCAATGAGCAGTTCTTC
CASSLFGQGLNEQFF
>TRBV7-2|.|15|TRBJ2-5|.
TGTGCCAGCAGCTTAGAGTTTCGGGGTGCGGGGACCCAGTACTTC
CASSLEFRGAGTQYF
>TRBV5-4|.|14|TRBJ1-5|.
TGTGCCAGCAGCTTGGGAGGGACAAATCAGCCCCAGCATTTT
CASSLGGTNQPQHF
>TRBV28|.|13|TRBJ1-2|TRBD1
TGTGCCAGCAGTTGGACAGGGTATGGGGGCTACACCTTC
CASSWTGYGGYTF